This TCR beta chain was captured in a study of naive and memory T cell subsets. This clonotype has more than one count but fewer than ten. The beta constant-region primer was an equimolar mix of two oligonucleotides covering TRBC1 and TRBC2. The ligated cDNA underwent four PCR rounds using SP2 and nested alpha and beta constant-region primers. TCRdb called the UMI-ligation and nested PCR reads again in MiXCR, with one record for every CDR3 protein. Altogether tens of thousands of distinct CDR3 sequences are present, 15% to 20% being singletons, with the ten largest covering more than 3%. The CDR3 consists of 13 residues. Trimming removed 5 bases at V and 15 bases at J, with 17 bases between. Germline V gene lookup returns CDR1 MDHEN and CDR2 SYDVKM.

Sequenced sample: effector memory CD4+ T cells from blood. The subset denotes: effector memory, CD45RA- CD27-. This TCR was sampled from a human donor in good health. V usage is TRBV28 and J usage is TRBJ1-6; D uncertain. CDR3 protein: CASSLPQRKLLHF. CDR3 DNA sequence: TGTGCCAGCAGTCTCCCTCAGCGTAAACTCCTCCACTTT. Drawing the rest from reference TRBV28 and TRBJ1-6, the complete variable domain is DVKVTQSSRYLVKRTGEKVFLECVQDMDHENMFWYRQDPGLGLRLIYFSYDVKMKEKGDIPEGYSVSREKKERFSLILESASTNQTSMYLCASSLPQRKLLHFGNGTRLTVT.